A single sample gave rise to the 14 T cell receptor beta chains below, sequenced in a study of OX40 agonist ivuxolimab in advanced cancers. TCRdb's copy holds only in-frame clones and misses some; the assay was immunoSEQ multiplex PCR. In the table there are over 20,000 clones, 86% of which are singletons. Sequencing used CD4+ or CD8+ T cells sorted from blood, obtained in a trial of the OX40 agonist ivuxolimab. These receptors all come from an adult with an advanced solid tumor such as melanoma, head and neck, liver or kidney cancer.

The rearrangement joins TRBV6-1 to TRBJ1-2; D is possibly TRBD1 (6 bases). Germline V gives CDR1 MNHNS, CDR2 SASEGT. The CDR3 consists of 14 residues. Between the trimmed V and J ends, which lost 0 bases and 4 bases, there was a span of 9 bases. CDR3 in amino acids: CASSEAGGGYGYTF. CDR3 in DNA: TGTGCCAGCAGTGAAGCAGGGGGGGGCTATGGCTACACCTTC.

This clone has only a few counts. The V call is TRBV27, the J call TRBJ1-5; no clear D. Germline V CDR1 and CDR2: MNHEY, SMNVEV (reference sequence). V lost 2 bases and J lost 5, with 10 bases in between. There are 14 residues in the CDR3. CDR3 loop: CASSLGLNYQPQHF. CDR3 bases: TGTGCCAGCAGTTTAGGGCTGAATTATCAGCCCCAGCATTTT.

The chain has TRBV6-5 and TRBJ1-1, with D perhaps TRBD1 (6 bases). V was trimmed by 8 bases and J by 1 base, leaving 8 bases between them. Germline V gives CDR1 MNHEY, CDR2 SVGAGI. There are 12 residues in the CDR3. The CDR3 nucleotides are TGTGCCAGCCAACAGGGGAACACTGAAGCTTTCTTT. Its translation: CASQQGNTEAFF.

The J gene is TRBJ2-7, the V gene TRBV18; D is possibly TRBD2 (5 bases). In germline, CDR1 is KGHSH, CDR2 LQKENI. Trimming cost V 6 bases and J 3 bases, with 15 bases left between them. The CDR3 runs 14 residues. CDR3: CASSLAGTLYEQYF. The CDR3 DNA is TGTGCCAGCTCGCTAGCAGGAACCCTCTACGAGCAGTACTTC.

This chain joins TRBV19 and TRBJ2-6; D is perhaps TRBD1 (5 bases). The germline V gene encodes CDR1 LNHDA and CDR2 SQIVND (reference sequence). V lost 5 bases and J 0 bases, leaving 11 bases between the germline ends. CDR3 length: 16 residues. The CDR3 DNA is TGTGCCAGTAGTCCGCAGGGAAACTCTGGGGCCAACGTCCTGACTTTC. Protein product: CASSPQGNSGANVLTF. The full variable domain, in which reference TRBV19 and TRBJ2-6 provide the parts outside the CDR3, is DGGITQSPKYLFRKEGQNVTLSCEQNLNHDAMYWYRQDPGQGLRLIYYSQIVNDFQKGDIAEGYSVSREKKESFPLTVTSAQKNPTAFYLCASSPQGNSGANVLTFGAGSRLTVL.

The V call is TRBV19, the J call TRBJ2-7, with 12 bases aligning to TRBD1. The CDR3 runs 15 residues. Germline CDR1 is LNHDA and CDR2 is SQIVND (reference sequence). V was clipped by 6 bases and J by 6 bases; unmatched bases: 9. The CDR3 DNA reads as TGTGCCAGTAGCTCTACCGGGACAGGGGGCGGCGAGCAGTACTTC. This gives the protein CASSSTGTGGGEQYF.

Remarks on this clone: The sample contains more than one DNA sequence encoding this CDR3. The genes are TRBV18 and TRBJ1-1; D remains unclear. V was trimmed by 2 bases and J by 0 bases, leaving 4 bases between them. The CDR3 totals 13 residues. Germline lookup yields CDR1 KGHSH and CDR2 LQKENI. CDR3 protein: CASSPGLNTEAFF. In nucleotides, the CDR3 is TGTGCCAGCTCACCAGGTTTGAACACTGAAGCTTTCTTT.

This clone has only a few counts. The rearrangement uses TRBV2 and TRBJ2-7, with D perhaps matching TRBD2 (6 bases). Germline CDR1 is SNHLY and CDR2 is FYNNEI. This CDR3 region has 15 residues. The V and J ends lost 1 base and 10 bases respectively, with 20 bases between them. In DNA, the CDR3 is TGTGCCAGCAGTGAAGGTAAAGTGGCGCCGGGACTTCAGTACTTC. This gives the protein CASSEGKVAPGLQYF.

V and J are TRBV6-1 and TRBJ2-4; D gene ambiguous. Trimming cost V 7 bases and J 0 bases, with 4 bases left between them. This CDR3 comprises 12 residues. Germline V lookup: CDR1 MNHNS, CDR2 SASEGT. CDR3 nucleotide sequence: TGTGCCAGCACCCTAGCCAAAAACATTCAGTACTTC. Its translation: CASTLAKNIQYF.

The rearrangement uses TRBV27 and TRBJ2-3; D is ambiguous. Germline V gene lookup returns CDR1 MNHEY and CDR2 SMNVEV (reference sequence). V gave up 6 bases and J gave up 0 bases, with 7 bases separating them. The CDR3 covers 13 residues. CDR3 coding DNA: TGTGCCAGCAGATCTAAGAGCACAGATACGCAGTATTTT. It translates to CASRSKSTDTQYF.

This chain joins TRBV5-1 and TRBJ2-4, with 7 bases aligning to TRBD2. The V gene end was trimmed by 1 base and the J gene end by 8 bases; junction bases not matched to a gene: 6. In germline, CDR1 is SGHRS, CDR2 YFSETQ. This CDR3 has 14 residues. The CDR3 here is CASSLFTGGDIQYF. Written as DNA, the CDR3 is TGCGCCAGCAGCTTGTTTACGGGAGGTGACATTCAGTACTTC.

The chain uses TRBV5-4 and TRBJ1-4; a weak D match, TRBD1 (5 bases). V was cut by 1 base and J by 6 bases, with 19 bases left in between. CDR3 size: 17 residues. CDR1 is SGHNT, CDR2 YYREEE, per germline (reference sequence). The CDR3 sequence: CASSLISSARVDEKLFF. The CDR3 DNA follows: TGTGCCAGCAGCTTGATTTCGTCGGCCAGGGTAGATGAAAAACTGTTTTTT.

The chain couples TRBV4-2 to TRBJ2-5, with D uncertain. The DNA end favors TRBJ2-7, so the J call may be wrong. The CDR3 is 15 amino acids. Germline CDR1 LGHNA, CDR2 YNFKEQ. The CDR3 nucleotides read TGTGCCAGCAGCCAAGAGGGTCGGGCCCACTACGAGCAGTACTTC. This translates into CASSQEGRAHYEQYF.

The chain carries TRBV27 and TRBJ2-7; 7 nucleotides agree with TRBD1. CDR3 length equals 14 residues. After removal of 5 bases from V and 0 bases from J, the junction contained 4 bases not matched to a gene. Germline lookup yields CDR1 MNHEY and CDR2 SMNVEV (reference sequence). This CDR3 reads CASSGDRYSYEQYF. As DNA, the CDR3 is TGTGCCAGCAGTGGGGACAGATACTCCTACGAGCAGTACTTC.